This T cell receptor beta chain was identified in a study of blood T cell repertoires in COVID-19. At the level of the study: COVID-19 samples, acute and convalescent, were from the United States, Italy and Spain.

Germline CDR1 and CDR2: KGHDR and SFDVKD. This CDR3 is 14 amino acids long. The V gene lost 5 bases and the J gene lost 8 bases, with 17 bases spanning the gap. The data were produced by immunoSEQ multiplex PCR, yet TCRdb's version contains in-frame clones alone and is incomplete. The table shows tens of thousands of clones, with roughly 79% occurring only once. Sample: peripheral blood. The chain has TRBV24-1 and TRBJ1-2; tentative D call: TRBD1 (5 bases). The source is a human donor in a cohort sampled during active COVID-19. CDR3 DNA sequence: TGTGCCACCAGTGTTGGACGGAGTCAGGGAGGCTACACCTTC. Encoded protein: CATSVGRSQGGYTF.